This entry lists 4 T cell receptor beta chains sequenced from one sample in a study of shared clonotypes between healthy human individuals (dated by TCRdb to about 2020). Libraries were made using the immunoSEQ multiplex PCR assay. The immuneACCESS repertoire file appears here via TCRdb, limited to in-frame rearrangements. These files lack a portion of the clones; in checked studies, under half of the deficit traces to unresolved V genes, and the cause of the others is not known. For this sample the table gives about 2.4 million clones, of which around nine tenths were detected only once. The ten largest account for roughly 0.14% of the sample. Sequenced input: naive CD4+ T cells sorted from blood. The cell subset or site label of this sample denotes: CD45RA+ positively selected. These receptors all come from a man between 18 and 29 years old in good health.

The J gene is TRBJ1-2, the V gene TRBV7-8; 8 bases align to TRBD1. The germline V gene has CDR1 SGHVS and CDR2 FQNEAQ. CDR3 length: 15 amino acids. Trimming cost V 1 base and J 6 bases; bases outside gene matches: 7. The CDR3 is CASSLDQGALDGYTF. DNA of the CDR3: TGTGCCAGCAGCTTAGACCAGGGGGCCCTTGATGGCTACACCTTC.

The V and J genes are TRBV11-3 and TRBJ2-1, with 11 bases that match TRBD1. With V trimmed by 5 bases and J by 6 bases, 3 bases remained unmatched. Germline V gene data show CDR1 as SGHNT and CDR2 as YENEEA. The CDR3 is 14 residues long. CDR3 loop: CASSLGQGGNEQFF. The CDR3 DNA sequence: TGTGCCAGCAGCCTGGGACAGGGGGGCAATGAGCAGTTCTTC.

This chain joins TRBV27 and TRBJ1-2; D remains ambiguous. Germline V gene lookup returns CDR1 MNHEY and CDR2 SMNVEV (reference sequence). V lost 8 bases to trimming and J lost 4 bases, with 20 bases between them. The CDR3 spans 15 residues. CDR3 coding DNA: TGTGCCAGCCGAAGTAGAGGGCAGGCGGGCTATGGCTACACCTTC. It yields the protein CASRSRGQAGYGYTF.

The CDR3 sequence: CASSSPGLAGGHYNEQFF. For the CDR3, the DNA is TGTGCCAGCAGTTCTCCGGGACTAGCGGGAGGGCACTACAATGAGCAGTTCTTC. The chain carries TRBV2 and TRBJ2-1; 16 positions agree with TRBD2. The length of the CDR3 is 18 residues. V dropped 5 bases and J dropped 3; count of bases not matched to a gene: 7. The V gene's germline CDR1 is SNHLY and CDR2 FYNNEI.